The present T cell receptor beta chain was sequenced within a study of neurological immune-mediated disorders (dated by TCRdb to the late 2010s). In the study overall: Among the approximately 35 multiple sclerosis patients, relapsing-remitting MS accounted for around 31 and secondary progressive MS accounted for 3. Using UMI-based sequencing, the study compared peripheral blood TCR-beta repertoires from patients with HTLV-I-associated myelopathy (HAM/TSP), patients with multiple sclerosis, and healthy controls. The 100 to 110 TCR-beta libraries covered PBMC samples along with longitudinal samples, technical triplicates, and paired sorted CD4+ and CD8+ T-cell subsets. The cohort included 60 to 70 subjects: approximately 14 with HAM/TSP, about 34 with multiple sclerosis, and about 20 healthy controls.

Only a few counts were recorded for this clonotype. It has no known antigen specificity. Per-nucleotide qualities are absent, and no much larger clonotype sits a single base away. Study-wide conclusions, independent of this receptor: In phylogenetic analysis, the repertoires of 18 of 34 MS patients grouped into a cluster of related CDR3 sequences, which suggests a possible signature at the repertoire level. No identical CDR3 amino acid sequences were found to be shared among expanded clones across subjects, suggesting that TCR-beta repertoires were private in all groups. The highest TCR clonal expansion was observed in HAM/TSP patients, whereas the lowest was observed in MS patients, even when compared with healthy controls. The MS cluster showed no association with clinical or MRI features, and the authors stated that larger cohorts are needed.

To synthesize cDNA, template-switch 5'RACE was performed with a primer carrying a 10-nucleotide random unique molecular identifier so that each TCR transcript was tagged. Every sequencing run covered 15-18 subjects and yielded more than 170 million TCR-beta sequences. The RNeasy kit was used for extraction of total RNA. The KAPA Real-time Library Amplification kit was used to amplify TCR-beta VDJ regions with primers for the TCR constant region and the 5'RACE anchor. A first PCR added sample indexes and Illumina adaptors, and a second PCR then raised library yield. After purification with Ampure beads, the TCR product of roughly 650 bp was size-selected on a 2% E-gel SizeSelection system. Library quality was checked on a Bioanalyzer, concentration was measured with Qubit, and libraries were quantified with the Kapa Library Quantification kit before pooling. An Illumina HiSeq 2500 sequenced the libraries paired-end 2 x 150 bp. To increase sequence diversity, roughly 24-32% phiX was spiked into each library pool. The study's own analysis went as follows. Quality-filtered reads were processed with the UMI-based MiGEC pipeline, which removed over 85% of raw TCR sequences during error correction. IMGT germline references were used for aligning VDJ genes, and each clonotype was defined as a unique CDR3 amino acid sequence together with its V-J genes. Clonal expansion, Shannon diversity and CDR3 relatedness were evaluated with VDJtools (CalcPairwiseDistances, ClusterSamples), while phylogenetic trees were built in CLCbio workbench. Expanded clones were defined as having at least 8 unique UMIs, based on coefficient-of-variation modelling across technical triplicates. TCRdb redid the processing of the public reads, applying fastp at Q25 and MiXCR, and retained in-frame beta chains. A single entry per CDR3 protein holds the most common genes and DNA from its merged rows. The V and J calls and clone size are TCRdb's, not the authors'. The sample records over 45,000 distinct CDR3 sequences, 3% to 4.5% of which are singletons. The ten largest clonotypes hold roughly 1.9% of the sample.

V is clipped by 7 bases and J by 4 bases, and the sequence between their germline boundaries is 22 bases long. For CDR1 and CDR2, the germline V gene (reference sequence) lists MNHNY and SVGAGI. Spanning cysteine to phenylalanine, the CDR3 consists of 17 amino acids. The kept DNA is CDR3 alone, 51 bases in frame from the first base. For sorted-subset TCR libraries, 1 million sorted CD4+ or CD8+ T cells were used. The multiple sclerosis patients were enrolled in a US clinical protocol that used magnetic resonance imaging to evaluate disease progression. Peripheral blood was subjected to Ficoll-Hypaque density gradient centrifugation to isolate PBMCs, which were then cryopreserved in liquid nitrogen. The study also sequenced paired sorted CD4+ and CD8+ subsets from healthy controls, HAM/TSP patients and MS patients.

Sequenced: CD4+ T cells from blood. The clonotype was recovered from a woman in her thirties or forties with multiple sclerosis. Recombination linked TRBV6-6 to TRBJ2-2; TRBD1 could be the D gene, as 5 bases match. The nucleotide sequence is TGTGCCAGCACCCCCCGAAGGCGGCAGGGAATCACCGGGGAGCTGTTTTTT. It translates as CASTPRRRQGITGELFF.